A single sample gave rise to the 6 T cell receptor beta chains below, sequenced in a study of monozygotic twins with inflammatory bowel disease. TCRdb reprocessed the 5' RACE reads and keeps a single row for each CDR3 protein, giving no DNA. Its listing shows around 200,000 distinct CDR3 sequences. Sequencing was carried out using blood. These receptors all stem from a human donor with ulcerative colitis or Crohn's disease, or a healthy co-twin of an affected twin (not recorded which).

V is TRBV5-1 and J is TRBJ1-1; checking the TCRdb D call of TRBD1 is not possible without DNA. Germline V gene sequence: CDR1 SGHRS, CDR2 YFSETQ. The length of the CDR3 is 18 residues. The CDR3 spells CASSLADLGVPLNTEAFF.

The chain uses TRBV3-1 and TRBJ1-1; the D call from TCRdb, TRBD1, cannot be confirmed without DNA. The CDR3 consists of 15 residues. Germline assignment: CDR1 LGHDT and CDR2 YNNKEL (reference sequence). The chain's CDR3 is CASSLLDRANTEAFF.

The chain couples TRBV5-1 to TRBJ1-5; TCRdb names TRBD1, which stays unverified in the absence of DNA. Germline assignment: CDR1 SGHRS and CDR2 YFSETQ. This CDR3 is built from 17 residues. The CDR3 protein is CASSPGTGNRGNQPQHF.

This CDR3 is CSAPGAVRTDTQYF. The genes are TRBV20-1 and TRBJ2-3; TCRdb's D call, TRBD1, is unchecked because there is no DNA. CDR3 size: 14 residues. Per the germline V gene, CDR1 is DFQATT and CDR2 is SNEGSKA (reference sequence).

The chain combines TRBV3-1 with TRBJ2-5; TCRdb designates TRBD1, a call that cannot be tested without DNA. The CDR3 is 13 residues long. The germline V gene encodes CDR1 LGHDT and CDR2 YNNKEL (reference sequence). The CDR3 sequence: CASSQAGGETQYF.

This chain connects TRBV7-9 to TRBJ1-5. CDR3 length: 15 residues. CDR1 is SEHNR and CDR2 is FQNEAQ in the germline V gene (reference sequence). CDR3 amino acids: CASSSGPPNDQPQHF.